Below, 26 T cell receptor beta chains from the same sample are listed, as sequenced in a study of beta chain features in type 1 diabetes. The whole isolated RNA underwent reverse transcription, so sequencing captured expressed TCRB transcripts. The protocol was immunoSEQ multiplex PCR, while the TCRdb copy is restricted to in-frame clones and leaves out a portion. The repertoire includes some 150,000 clones, about 9% of them detected once, and approximately 0.7% sits in the top ten. Their antigens remain unidentified. The study, taken as a whole, reports: Significant though moderate, a shortening of TCRB CDR3s appeared in all four CD4+ subsets of Type 1 diabetes patients.

Material: central memory CD4+ T cells from blood. The receptors come from a woman in her twenties or thirties with type 1 diabetes.

This clone has more than one count but fewer than ten. V gene TRBV7-2 combines with J gene TRBJ2-6; no clear D gene. Germline V gene data show CDR1 as SGHTA and CDR2 as FQGNSA. The CDR3 totals 15 residues. Trimming cost V 3 bases and J 1 base, with 7 bases left between them. CDR3 sequence reads: CASSFESSGANVLTF. CDR3 DNA sequence: TGTGCCAGCAGCTTCGAGTCGTCTGGGGCCAACGTCCTGACTTTC.

The gene calls are TRBV6-5 and TRBJ1-1; D perhaps matches TRBD1 (5 bases). V was trimmed by 2 bases and J by 4 bases, leaving 8 bases between them. The CDR3 is made up of 13 amino acids. The germline CDR1 and CDR2 sequences are MNHEY and SVGAGI. The CDR3 coding sequence is TGTGCCAGCAGTTACCACCAGGGCACTGAAGCTTTCTTT. Translation: CASSYHQGTEAFF.

The CDR3 spells CASRPGGDHTEAFF. The CDR3, as DNA: TGTGCCAGTAGGCCAGGGGGCGACCACACTGAAGCTTTCTTT. The rearrangement joins TRBV19 to TRBJ1-1, with 8 positions matching TRBD1. This CDR3 spans 14 amino acids. Germline CDR1 LNHDA, CDR2 SQIVND (reference sequence). Trimming removed 6 bases from V and 3 bases from J; junction bases left unmatched: 6.

V is TRBV7-8 and J is TRBJ1-5; D gene unclear. The V end lost 5 bases, the J end lost 0 bases, and 14 bases lay between the germline ends. CDR3 length: 16 amino acids. Germline CDR1 and CDR2: SGHVS and FQNEAQ. CDR3 nucleotide sequence: TGTGCCAGCAGCCATTGGGCAGAAAGTAGCAATCAGCCCCAGCATTTT. This encodes CASSHWAESSNQPQHF.

This clone was seen more than once but under ten times. J is TRBJ2-2 and V is TRBV6-6; TRBD2 might be the D (5 bases). Trimming shortened V by 2 bases and J by 7 bases, and 8 bases separated the two germline ends. Per germline, CDR1 MNHNY and CDR2 SVGAGI (reference sequence). CDR3 length equals 13 residues. CDR3: CASSYTGDGELFF. In DNA form, the CDR3 reads TGTGCCAGCAGTTACACCGGGGACGGGGAGCTGTTTTTT.

The chain joins TRBV7-2 to TRBJ2-3, with TRBD2 matching over 9 bases. V lost 3 bases and J lost 2; bases outside the gene matches: 6. Germline lookup yields CDR1 SGHTA and CDR2 FQGNSA. CDR3 length equals 16 residues. The CDR3 nucleotides read TGTGCCAGCAGCTTTGGTAGCGGGGGTGACACAGATACGCAGTATTTT. This gives the protein CASSFGSGGDTDTQYF.

This clone was picked up a small number of times. The J gene is TRBJ2-1, the V gene TRBV27, with TRBD2 identical over 14 bases. The CDR3 totals 22 residues. V lost 3 bases to trimming and J lost 10 bases; unmatched junction nucleotides: 26. Germline CDR1 and CDR2: MNHEY and SMNVEV (reference sequence). The CDR3 DNA reads TGTGCCAGCAGTTTTGGCGGGGTGAGAGGCTTAGGTGGGACTAGCGGGAGTCAAGAGCAGTTCTTC. Its protein product is CASSFGGVRGLGGTSGSQEQFF.

This clone was picked up a small number of times. The junction differs from germline at one of its ends, possibly a read error. The genes are TRBV7-3 and TRBJ2-1; D possibly corresponds to TRBD2 (5 bases). Germline CDR1 SGHTA, CDR2 FQGTGA. CDR3 size: 13 residues. The DNA of the CDR3 is TGCGCCAGCAGCCAAGATCGGGATCGTGAGCAGTTCTTC. This codes for CASSQDRDREQFF.

This clone showed up just a few times. This chain uses TRBV9 with TRBJ2-2, with a weak D call TRBD2 (6 bases). CDR3 length: 14 amino acids. V shed 0 bases and J shed 6 bases, with 9 bases lying between them. Germline lookup yields CDR1 SGDLS and CDR2 YYNGEE. The CDR3 protein is CASSVVPGAGELFF. DNA for the CDR3: TGTGCCAGCAGCGTAGTTCCGGGGGCCGGGGAGCTGTTTTTT.

V gene TRBV18 combines with J gene TRBJ1-2; no definite D call. The germline V gene encodes CDR1 KGHSH and CDR2 LQKENI. The CDR3 is 12 amino acids. V lost 2 bases and J lost 2, with 3 bases in between. This CDR3 is CASSPENYGYTF. CDR3 in DNA: TGTGCCAGCTCACCAGAGAACTATGGCTACACCTTC.

The chain joins TRBV6-1 to TRBJ1-5, with TRBD1 identical over 8 bases. The CDR3 loop spans 15 amino acids. Trimming at V came to 4 bases and at J to 2 bases, leaving 4 bases not matched to a gene. Germline CDR1 and CDR2: MNHNS and SASEGT. CDR3 amino acids: CASSAGQDRNQPQHF. The CDR3 DNA reads TGTGCCAGCAGTGCGGGACAGGACCGCAATCAGCCCCAGCATTTT.

Notes on this clone: The same CDR3 also results from other DNA sequences found in this sample. The chain employs TRBV18 and TRBJ2-7; D unclear. Germline V gives CDR1 KGHSH, CDR2 LQKENI. Deletions cut 3 bases from V and 0 bases from J, with 3 bases between. The CDR3 has 12 residues. CDR3 loop: CASSPSSYEQYF. CDR3 nucleotides: TGTGCCAGCTCACCGAGCTCCTACGAGCAGTACTTC.

The chain is built from TRBV29-1 and TRBJ2-7; 9 bases match TRBD1. CDR3 length equals 13 residues. Germline V gene data show CDR1 as SQVTM and CDR2 as ANQGSEA. The ends lost 4 bases at V and 2 bases at J; junction bases unmatched: 3. The CDR3, as DNA: TGCAGCGTTGTGGACAGGGGTACCTACGAGCAGTACTTC. Its translation: CSVVDRGTYEQYF.

This CDR3 reads CASSLPGNEQFF. For the CDR3, the DNA is TGCGCCAGCAGCTTGCCGGGCAATGAGCAGTTCTTC. The rearrangement links TRBV5-1 to TRBJ2-1; D is undetermined. The germline V gene encodes CDR1 SGHRS and CDR2 YFSETQ. CDR3 length: 12 amino acids. V shed 1 base and J shed 6 bases, with 5 bases lying between them.

The chain carries TRBV9 and TRBJ1-1; D gene ambiguous. CDR1 and CDR2 from the germline V gene are SGDLS and YYNGEE. The V gene lost 9 bases and the J gene lost 1 base, with 13 bases spanning the gap. CDR3 size: 13 residues. This CDR3 is CATRSSSNTEAFF. The CDR3 DNA reads as TGTGCCACCCGGAGCAGTTCGAACACTGAAGCTTTCTTT.

This clone came up a few times. This chain uses TRBV29-1 with TRBJ1-4, with D tentatively TRBD1 (6 bases). Trimming shortened V by 5 bases and J by 2 bases, and 12 bases separated the two germline ends. The CDR3 extends over 14 amino acids. Germline V gene sequence: CDR1 SQVTM, CDR2 ANQGSEA. CDR3 nucleotide sequence: TGCAGCGTTATTTCAGGGGCCACTAATGAAAAACTGTTTTTT. This gives the protein CSVISGATNEKLFF.

This chain links TRBV7-6 with TRBJ2-3; perhaps TRBD2 as D (5 bases). Trimming took 4 bases from V and 0 from J, leaving 5 bases between them. The CDR3 sequence is 13 residues long. Germline lookup yields CDR1 SGHVS and CDR2 FNYEAQ. The CDR3 here is CASSWTSTDTQYF. DNA for the CDR3: TGTGCCAGCAGCTGGACTAGCACAGATACGCAGTATTTT. Variable domain in full (rest from reference TRBV7-6 and TRBJ2-3): GAGVSQSPRYKVTKRGQDVALRCDPISGHVSLYWYRQALGQGPEFLTYFNYEAQQDKSGLPNDRFSAERPEGSISTLTIQRTEQRDSAMYRCASSWTSTDTQYFGPGTRLTVL.

The chain links TRBV7-9 to TRBJ2-3; D may be TRBD2 (5 bases). The V gene's germline CDR1 is SEHNR and CDR2 FQNEAQ (reference sequence). The CDR3 is 14 amino acids. V lost 3 bases and J 2 bases, leaving 9 bases between the germline ends. Written as DNA, the CDR3 is TGTGCCAGCAGCTTCGGGGTAGACACAGATACGCAGTATTTT. This encodes CASSFGVDTDTQYF.

This clone was found a few times. V and J are TRBV30 and TRBJ1-3; the D is unclear. The V gene lost 5 bases and the J gene lost 0 bases, with 23 bases spanning the gap. The CDR3 is 18 amino acids. Germline V CDR1 and CDR2: GTSNPN, SVGIG (reference sequence). CDR3 nucleotides: TGTGCCTGGCACGAGCGTTCTTTTCACAAGAGCTCTGGAAACACCATATATTTT. This sequence encodes CAWHERSFHKSSGNTIYF.

The chain couples TRBV29-1 to TRBJ2-7, with TRBD1 matching 8 bases. The CDR3 covers 15 residues. With V trimmed by 5 bases and J by 0 bases, 9 bases remained unmatched. Germline V lookup: CDR1 SQVTM, CDR2 ANQGSEA. CDR3 coding DNA: TGCAGCGTTACTTGGACAGGGTTAAACTCCTACGAGCAGTACTTC. This gives the protein CSVTWTGLNSYEQYF.

A word on this clone: The identical CDR3 is also encoded by other nucleotide sequences in the sample. The CDR3 sequence: CASSRQGAYNEQFF. The CDR3, as DNA: TGTGCCAGCAGTAGACAGGGGGCGTACAATGAGCAGTTCTTC. The V call is TRBV6-5, the J call TRBJ2-1, with TRBD1 identical over 10 bases. Germline loops: CDR1 MNHEY, CDR2 SVGAGI. Trimming cost V 5 bases and J 4 bases; bases outside gene matches: 2. CDR3 length equals 14 residues.

The V gene is TRBV5-1, the J gene TRBJ2-5; 8 nucleotides agree with TRBD2. There are 13 residues in the CDR3. Trimming cost V 5 bases and J 4 bases; bases outside gene matches: 4. The germline V gene encodes CDR1 SGHRS and CDR2 YFSETQ. CDR3 region: CASRRTSGETQYF. DNA for the CDR3: TGCGCCAGCAGACGCACTAGCGGAGAGACCCAGTACTTC.

The V gene is TRBV12-5, the J gene TRBJ2-2, with a tentative D call TRBD2 (5 bases). Trimming cost V 2 bases and J 5 bases, with 12 bases left between them. Germline lookup yields CDR1 LGHNT and CDR2 FRNRAP. This CDR3 has 15 residues. CDR3 nucleotide sequence: TGTGCTAGTGGTTTGCCCCAGCGCGGGACCGGGGAGCTGTTTTTT. Translated, it gives CASGLPQRGTGELFF.

This sequence joins TRBV9 and TRBJ2-2; a weak D match, TRBD2 (5 bases). Trimming removed 1 base from V and 4 bases from J, with 14 bases in between. The CDR3 runs to 16 residues. Germline V gene sequence: CDR1 SGDLS, CDR2 YYNGEE. The CDR3, as DNA: TGTGCCAGCAGCGTACGGCTAGCCCCGGGCACCGGGGAGCTGTTTTTT. Translating gives CASSVRLAPGTGELFF. The entire variable domain, with the rest obtained from reference TRBV9 and TRBJ2-2, is as follows: DSGVTQTPKHLITATGQRVTLRCSPRSGDLSVYWYQQSLDQGLQFLIQYYNGEERAKGNILERFSAQQFPDLHSELNLSSLELGDSALYFCASSVRLAPGTGELFFGEGSRLTVL.

The chain recombines TRBV30 with TRBJ1-1, with 9 bases aligning to TRBD1. The V gene's germline CDR1 is GTSNPN and CDR2 SVGIG (reference sequence). The CDR3 loop spans 15 amino acids. The junction had 7 bases not matched to a gene; V was cut back by 0 bases and J by 5 bases. CDR3 protein: CAWSVQGARVTEAFF. For the CDR3, the DNA is TGTGCCTGGAGTGTACAGGGGGCGCGGGTTACTGAAGCTTTCTTT.

This clone was observed a few times. This chain links TRBV18 with TRBJ1-5; D might be TRBD1 (5 bases). Germline lookup yields CDR1 KGHSH and CDR2 LQKENI. The length of the CDR3 is 15 residues. Trimming removed 5 bases at V and 11 bases at J, with 22 bases between. CDR3 residues: CASSITGTQEGAQHF. Here the CDR3 DNA reads TGTGCCAGCTCAATTACTGGGACCCAGGAGGGTGCCCAGCATTTT.